This TCR beta chain came from a study of T cell changes during pregnancy in multiple sclerosis. Data came from immunoSEQ multiplex PCR; TCRdb stores just in-frame clones and leaves some out. The data contain about 39,000 clones, almost 95% of them singletons. The CDR3 contains 14 residues. CDR1 is SGHTA, CDR2 FQGNSA, per germline. Trimming shortened V by 6 bases and J by 4 bases, and 15 bases separated the two germline ends. Here the sequenced sample was CD4+ T cells from peripheral blood mononuclear cells, taken after pregnancy. The gene calls are TRBV7-2 and TRBJ1-2; no reliable D call. The source of this sequence is a female donor with multiple sclerosis, enrolled in a pregnancy study. In DNA form, the CDR3 reads TGTGCCAGCAGTGCGGGCGGAATTCCCTATGGCTACACCTTC. The encoded protein is CASSAGGIPYGYTF.